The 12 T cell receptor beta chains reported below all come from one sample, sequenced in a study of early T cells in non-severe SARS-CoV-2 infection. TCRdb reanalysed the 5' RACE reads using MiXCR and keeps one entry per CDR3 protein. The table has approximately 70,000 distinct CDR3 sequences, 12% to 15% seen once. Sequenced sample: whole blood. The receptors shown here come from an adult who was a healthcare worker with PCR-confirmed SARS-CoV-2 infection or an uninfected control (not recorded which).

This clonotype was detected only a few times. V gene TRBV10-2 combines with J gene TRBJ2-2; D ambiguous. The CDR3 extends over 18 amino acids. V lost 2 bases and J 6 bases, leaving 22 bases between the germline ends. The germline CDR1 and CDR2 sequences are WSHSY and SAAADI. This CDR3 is CASSERARLPSGAGELFF. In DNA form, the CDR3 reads TGCGCCAGCAGTGAGAGGGCGAGGTTGCCCAGTGGCGCCGGGGAGCTGTTTTTT.

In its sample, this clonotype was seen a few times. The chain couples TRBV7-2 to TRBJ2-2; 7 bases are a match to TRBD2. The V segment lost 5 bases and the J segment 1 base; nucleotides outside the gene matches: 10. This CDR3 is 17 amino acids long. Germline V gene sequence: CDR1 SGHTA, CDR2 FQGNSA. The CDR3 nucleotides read TGTGCCAGCAGCGGCCCCCAGGGAGGGAGGAACACCGGGGAGCTGTTTTTT. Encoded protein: CASSGPQGGRNTGELFF.

CDR3 sequence reads: CASSVDAGTGPFEQYF. CDR3 nucleotides: TGTGCCAGCAGCGTAGACGCCGGGACAGGGCCCTTCGAGCAGTACTTC. The chain employs TRBV9 and TRBJ2-7; 9 nucleotides match TRBD1. The germline gives CDR1 SGDLS, CDR2 YYNGEE. There are 16 residues in the CDR3. After removal of 0 bases from V and 6 bases from J, the junction contained 10 bases not matched to a gene.

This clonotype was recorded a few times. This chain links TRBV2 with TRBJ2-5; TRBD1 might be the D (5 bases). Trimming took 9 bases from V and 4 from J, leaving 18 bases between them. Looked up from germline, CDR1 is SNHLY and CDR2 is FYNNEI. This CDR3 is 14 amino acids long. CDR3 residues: CARKRQGDLETQYF. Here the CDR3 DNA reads TGTGCCAGAAAGAGGCAGGGCGATTTAGAGACCCAGTACTTC.

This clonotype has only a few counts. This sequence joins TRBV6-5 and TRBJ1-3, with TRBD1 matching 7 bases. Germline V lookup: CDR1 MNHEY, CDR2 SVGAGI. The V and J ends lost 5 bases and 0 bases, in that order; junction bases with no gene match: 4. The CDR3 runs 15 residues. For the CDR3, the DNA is TGTGCCAGCAGTAACAGGGGTTTCTCTGGAAACACCATATATTTT. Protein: CASSNRGFSGNTIYF.

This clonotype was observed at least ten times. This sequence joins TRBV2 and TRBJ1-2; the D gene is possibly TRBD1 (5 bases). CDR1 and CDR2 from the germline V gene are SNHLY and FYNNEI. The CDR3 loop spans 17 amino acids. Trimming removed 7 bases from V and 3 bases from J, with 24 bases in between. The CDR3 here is CASTPGRGEIFYYGYTF. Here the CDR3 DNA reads TGTGCCAGCACCCCTGGGAGGGGCGAAATATTTTACTATGGCTACACCTTC.

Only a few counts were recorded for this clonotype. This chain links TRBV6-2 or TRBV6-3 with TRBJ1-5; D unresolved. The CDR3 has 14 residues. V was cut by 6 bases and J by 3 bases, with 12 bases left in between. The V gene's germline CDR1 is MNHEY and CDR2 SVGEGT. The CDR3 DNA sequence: TGTGCCAGCAGCTACAGCGCACCCAATCAGCCCCAGCATTTT. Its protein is CASSYSAPNQPQHF.

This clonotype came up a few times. The CDR3 coding sequence is TGTGCCAGTACCCAGACTCCCGTTCGGACAGATGGCTACACCTTC. Translated, it gives CASTQTPVRTDGYTF. This sequence joins TRBV19 and TRBJ1-2; D may be TRBD1 (6 bases). With 7 bases removed from V and 6 bases from J, the gap between germline ends came to 21 bases. Germline V gives CDR1 LNHDA, CDR2 SQIVND (reference sequence). CDR3 size: 15 residues.

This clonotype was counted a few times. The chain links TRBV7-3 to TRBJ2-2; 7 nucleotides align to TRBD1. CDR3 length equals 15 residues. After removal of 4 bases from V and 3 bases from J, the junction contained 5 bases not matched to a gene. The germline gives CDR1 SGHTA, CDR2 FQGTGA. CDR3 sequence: CASSSRQGYTGELFF. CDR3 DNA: TGTGCCAGCAGCTCCAGACAGGGCTACACCGGGGAGCTGTTTTTT.

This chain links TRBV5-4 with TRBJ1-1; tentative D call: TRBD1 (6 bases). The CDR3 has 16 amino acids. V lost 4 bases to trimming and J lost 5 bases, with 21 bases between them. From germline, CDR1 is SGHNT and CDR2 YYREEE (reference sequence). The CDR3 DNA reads TGTGCCAGCAGCCCTGTACGGGGGGCCCTCATAACTGAAGCTTTCTTT. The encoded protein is CASSPVRGALITEAFF.

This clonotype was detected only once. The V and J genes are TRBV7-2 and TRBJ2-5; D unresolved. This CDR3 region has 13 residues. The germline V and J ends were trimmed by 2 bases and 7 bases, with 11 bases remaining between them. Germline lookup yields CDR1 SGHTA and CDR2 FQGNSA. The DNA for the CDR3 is TGTGCCAGCAGCTTATCAGGCCCCGGGACCCAGTACTTC. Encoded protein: CASSLSGPGTQYF.

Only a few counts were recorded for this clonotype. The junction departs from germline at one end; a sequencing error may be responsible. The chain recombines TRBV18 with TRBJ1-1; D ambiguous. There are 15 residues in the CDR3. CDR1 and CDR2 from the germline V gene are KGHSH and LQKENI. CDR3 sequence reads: CASSPKTQRATEAFF. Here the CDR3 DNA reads TGTGCCAGCTCACCAAAGACACAAAGGGCCACTGAAGCCTTCTTT.